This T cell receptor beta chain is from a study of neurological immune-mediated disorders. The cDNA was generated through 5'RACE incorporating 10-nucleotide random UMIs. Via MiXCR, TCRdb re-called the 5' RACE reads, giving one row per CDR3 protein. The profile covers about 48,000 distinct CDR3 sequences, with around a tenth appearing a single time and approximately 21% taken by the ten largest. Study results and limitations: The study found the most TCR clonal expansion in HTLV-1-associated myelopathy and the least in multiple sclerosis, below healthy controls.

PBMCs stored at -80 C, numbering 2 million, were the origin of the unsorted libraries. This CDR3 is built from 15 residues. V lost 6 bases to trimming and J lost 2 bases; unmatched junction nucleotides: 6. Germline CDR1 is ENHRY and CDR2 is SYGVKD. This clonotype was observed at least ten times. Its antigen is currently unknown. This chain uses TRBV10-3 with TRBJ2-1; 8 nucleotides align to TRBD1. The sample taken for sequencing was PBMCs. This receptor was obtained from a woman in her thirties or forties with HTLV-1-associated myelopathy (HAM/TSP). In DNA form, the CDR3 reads TGTGCCATCAGAAGGGACAGGTCACCCTACAATGAGCAGTTCTTC. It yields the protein CAIRRDRSPYNEQFF.